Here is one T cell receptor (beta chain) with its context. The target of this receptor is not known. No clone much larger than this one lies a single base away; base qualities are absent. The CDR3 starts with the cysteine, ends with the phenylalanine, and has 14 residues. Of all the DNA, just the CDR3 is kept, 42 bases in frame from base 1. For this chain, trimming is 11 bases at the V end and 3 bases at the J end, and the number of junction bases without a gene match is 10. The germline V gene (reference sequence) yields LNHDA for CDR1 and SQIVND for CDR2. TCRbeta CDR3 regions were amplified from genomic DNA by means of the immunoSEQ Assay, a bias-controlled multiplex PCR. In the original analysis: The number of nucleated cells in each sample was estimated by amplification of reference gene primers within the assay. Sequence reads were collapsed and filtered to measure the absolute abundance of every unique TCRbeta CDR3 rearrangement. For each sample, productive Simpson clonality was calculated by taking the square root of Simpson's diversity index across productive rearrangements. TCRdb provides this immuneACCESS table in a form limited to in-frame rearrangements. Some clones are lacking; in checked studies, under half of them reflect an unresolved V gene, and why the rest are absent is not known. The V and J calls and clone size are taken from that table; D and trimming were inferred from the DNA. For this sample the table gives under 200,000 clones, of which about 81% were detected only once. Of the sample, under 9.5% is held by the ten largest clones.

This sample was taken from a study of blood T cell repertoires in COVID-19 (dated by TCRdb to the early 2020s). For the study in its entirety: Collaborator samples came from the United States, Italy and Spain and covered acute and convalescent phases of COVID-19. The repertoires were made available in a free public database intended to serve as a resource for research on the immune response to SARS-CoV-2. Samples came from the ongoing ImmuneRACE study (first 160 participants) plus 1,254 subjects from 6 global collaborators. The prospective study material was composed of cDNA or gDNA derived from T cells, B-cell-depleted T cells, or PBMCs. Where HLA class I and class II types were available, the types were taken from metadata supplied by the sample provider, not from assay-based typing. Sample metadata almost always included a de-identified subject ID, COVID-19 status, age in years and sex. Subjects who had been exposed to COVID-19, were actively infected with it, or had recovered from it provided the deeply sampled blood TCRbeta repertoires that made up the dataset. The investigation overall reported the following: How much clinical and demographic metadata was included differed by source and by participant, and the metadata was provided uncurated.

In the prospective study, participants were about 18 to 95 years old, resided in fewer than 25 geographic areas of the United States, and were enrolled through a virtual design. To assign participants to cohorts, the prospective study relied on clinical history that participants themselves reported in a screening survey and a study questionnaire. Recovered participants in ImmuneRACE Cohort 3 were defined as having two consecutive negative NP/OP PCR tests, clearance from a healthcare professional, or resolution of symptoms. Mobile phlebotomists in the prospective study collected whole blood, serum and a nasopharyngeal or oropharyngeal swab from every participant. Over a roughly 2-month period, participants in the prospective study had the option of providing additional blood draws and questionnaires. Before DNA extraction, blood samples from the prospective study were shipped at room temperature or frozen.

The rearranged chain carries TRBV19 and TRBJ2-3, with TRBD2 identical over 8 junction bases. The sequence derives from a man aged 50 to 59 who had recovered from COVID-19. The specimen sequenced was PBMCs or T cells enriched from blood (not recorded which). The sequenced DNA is TGTGCCGGTGGAAGCGGGGGAGGAACAGATACGCAGTATTTT. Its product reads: CAGGSGGGTDTQYF.